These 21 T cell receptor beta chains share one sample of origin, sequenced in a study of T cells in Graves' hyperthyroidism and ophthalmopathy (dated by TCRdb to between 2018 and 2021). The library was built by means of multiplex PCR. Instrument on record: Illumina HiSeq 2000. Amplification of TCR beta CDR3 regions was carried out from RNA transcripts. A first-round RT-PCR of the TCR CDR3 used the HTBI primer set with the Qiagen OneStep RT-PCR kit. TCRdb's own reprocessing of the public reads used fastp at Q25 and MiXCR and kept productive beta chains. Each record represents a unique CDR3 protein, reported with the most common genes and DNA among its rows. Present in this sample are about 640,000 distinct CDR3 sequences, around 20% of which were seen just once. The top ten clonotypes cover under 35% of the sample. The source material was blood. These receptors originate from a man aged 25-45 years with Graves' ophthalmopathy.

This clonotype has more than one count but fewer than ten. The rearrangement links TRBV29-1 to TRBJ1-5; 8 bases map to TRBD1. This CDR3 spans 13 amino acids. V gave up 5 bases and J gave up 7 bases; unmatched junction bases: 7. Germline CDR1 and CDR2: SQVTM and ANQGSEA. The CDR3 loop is CSVQQGGGQPQHF. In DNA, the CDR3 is TGCAGCGTTCAACAGGGGGGAGGGCAGCCCCAGCATTTT.

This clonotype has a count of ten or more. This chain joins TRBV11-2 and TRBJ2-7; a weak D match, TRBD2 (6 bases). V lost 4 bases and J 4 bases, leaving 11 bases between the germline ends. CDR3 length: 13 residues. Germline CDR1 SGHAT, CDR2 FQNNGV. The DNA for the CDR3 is TGTGCCAGCAGCTCTATCCGGGGGTACGAGCAGTACTTC. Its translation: CASSSIRGYEQYF. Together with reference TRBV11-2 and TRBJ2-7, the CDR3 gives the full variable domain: EAGVAQSPRYKIIEKRQSVAFWCNPISGHATLYWYQQILGQGPKLLIQFQNNGVVDDSQLPKDRFSAERLKGVDSTLKIQPAKLEDSAVYLCASSSIRGYEQYFGPGTRLTVT.

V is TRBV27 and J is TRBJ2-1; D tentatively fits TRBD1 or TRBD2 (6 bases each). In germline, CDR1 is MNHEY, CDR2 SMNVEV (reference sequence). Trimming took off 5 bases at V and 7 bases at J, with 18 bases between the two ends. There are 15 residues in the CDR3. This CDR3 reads CASSDPGAGKNEQFF. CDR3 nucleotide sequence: TGTGCCAGCAGTGACCCGGGGGCGGGGAAGAATGAGCAGTTCTTC.

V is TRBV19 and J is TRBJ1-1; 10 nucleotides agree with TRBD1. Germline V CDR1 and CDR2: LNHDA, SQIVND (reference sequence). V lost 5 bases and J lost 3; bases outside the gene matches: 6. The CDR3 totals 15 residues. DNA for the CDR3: TGTGCCAGTAGTTCTGCGACAGGGGGCTACACTGAAGCTTTCTTT. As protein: CASSSATGGYTEAFF.

The DNA for the CDR3 is TGTGCCAGCAGTTCACCGGGACTAGCGGTAGCCTACGAGCAGTACTTC. Translating gives CASSSPGLAVAYEQYF. The V call is TRBV28, the J call TRBJ2-7, with TRBD2 matching 11 bases. The V and J ends lost 4 bases and 2 bases, in that order; junction bases with no gene match: 7. The CDR3 is made up of 16 amino acids. Germline-derived CDR1 and CDR2 are MDHEN and SYDVKM.

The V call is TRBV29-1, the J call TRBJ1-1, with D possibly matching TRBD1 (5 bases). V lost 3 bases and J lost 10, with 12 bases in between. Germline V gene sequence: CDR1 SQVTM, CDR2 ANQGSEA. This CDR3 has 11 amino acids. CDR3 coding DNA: TGCAGCGTTGAGGTCAGGGAGGGAGCTTTCTTT. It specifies CSVEVREGAFF. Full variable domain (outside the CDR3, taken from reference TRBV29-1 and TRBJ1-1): SAVISQKPSRDICQRGTSLTIQCQVDSQVTMMFWYRQQPGQSLTLIATANQGSEATYESGFVIDKFPISRPNLTFSTLTVSNMSPEDSSIYLCSVEVREGAFFGQGTRLTVV.

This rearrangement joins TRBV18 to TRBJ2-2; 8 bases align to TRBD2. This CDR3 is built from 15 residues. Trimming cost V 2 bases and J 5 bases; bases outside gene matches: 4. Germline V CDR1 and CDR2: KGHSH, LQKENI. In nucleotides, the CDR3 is TGTGCCAGCTCACCAAGCGGGAGTAATACCGGGGAGCTGTTTTTT. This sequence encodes CASSPSGSNTGELFF.

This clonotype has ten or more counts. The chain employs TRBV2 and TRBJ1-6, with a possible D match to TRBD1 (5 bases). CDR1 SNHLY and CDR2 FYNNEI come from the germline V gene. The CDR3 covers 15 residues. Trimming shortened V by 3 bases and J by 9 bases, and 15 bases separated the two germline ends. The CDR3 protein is CASSDGGGSGSPLHF. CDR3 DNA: TGTGCCAGCAGTGATGGGGGAGGGTCCGGTTCACCCCTCCACTTT.

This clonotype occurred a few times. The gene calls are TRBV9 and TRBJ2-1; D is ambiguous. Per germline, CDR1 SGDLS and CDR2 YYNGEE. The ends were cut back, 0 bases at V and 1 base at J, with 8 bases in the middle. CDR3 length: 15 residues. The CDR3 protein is CASSVDDGSYNEQFF. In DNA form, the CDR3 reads TGTGCCAGCAGCGTAGATGACGGATCCTACAATGAGCAGTTCTTC.

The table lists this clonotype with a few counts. CDR3 DNA sequence: TGCAGTGCTAGGGGCTTAGCGGGAGGGGTCACAGATACGCAGTATTTT. Translating it yields CSARGLAGGVTDTQYF. This chain uses TRBV20-1 with TRBJ2-3; 11 positions match TRBD2. The CDR3 covers 16 residues. The trim removed 3 bases at V and 2 bases at J, leaving 7 bases unmatched. Germline CDR1 is DFQATT and CDR2 is SNEGSKA (reference sequence).

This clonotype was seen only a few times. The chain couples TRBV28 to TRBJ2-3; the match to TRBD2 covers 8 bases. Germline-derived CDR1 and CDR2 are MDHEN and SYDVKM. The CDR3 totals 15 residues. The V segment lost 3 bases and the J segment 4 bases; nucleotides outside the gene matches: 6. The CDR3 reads CASSLSGRGADTQYF. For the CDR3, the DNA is TGTGCCAGCAGTTTGAGTGGGCGGGGGGCAGATACGCAGTATTTT.

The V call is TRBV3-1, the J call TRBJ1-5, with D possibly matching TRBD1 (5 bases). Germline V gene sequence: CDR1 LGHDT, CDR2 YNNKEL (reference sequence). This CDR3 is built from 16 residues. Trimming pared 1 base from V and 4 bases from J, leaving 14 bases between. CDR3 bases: TGTGCCAGCAGCCAAGTGGGGGGACGGCGAAATCAGCCCCAGCATTTT. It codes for CASSQVGGRRNQPQHF.

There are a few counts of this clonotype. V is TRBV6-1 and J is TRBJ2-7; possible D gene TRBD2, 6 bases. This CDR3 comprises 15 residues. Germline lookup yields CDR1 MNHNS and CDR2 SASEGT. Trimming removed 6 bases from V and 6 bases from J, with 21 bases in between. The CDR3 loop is CASSGQPSAGGEQYF. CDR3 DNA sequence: TGTGCCAGCAGCGGTCAACCTAGCGCCGGGGGCGAGCAGTACTTC.

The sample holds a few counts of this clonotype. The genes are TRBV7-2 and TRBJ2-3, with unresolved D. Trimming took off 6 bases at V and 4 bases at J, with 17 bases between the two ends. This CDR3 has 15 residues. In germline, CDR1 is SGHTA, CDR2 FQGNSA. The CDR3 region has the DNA TGTGCCAGCAGTCCCTTTCGCCTGGTTCCAGATACGCAGTATTTT. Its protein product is CASSPFRLVPDTQYF.

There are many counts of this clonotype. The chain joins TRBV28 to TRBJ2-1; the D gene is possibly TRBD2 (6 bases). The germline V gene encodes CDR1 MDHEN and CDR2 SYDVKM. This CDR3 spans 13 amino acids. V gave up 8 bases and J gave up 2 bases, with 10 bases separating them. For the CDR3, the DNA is TGTGCCAGCTCACCGGGGGCCTACAATGAGCAGTTCTTC. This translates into CASSPGAYNEQFF.

The CDR3 DNA reads TGTGCCAGCTCACTCATAGTTGGGGCCAATGAGCAGTTCTTC. Translated: CASSLIVGANEQFF. The chain links TRBV18 to TRBJ2-1, with D possibly TRBD1 on 5 matching bases. CDR3 size: 14 residues. V was trimmed by 4 bases and J by 6 bases, leaving 13 bases between them. Germline V gives CDR1 KGHSH, CDR2 LQKENI.

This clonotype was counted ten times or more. This chain's CDR3 is CASSLTPGLISTEAFF. The CDR3 DNA is TGTGCCAGCAGCTTAACCCCGGGGCTGATTTCGACTGAAGCTTTCTTT. This sequence joins TRBV7-9 and TRBJ1-1, with D tentatively TRBD1 (5 bases). V lost 2 bases and J lost 5, with 18 bases in between. The CDR3 sequence is 16 residues long. Germline-derived CDR1 and CDR2 are SEHNR and FQNEAQ (reference sequence).

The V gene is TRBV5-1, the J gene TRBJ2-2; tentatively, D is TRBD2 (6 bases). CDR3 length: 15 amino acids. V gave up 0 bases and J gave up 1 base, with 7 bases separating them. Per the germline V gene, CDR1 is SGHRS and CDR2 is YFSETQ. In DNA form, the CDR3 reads TGCGCCAGCAGCTTGGACGGGAGGAACACCGGGGAGCTGTTTTTT. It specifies CASSLDGRNTGELFF.

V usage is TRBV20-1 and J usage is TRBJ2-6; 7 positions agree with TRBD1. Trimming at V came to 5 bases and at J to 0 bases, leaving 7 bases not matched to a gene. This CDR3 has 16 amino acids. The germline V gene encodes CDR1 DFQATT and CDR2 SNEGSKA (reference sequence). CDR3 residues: CSAARDSLSGANVLTF. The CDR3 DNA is TGCAGTGCTGCCCGGGACAGCCTCTCTGGGGCCAACGTCCTGACTTTC.

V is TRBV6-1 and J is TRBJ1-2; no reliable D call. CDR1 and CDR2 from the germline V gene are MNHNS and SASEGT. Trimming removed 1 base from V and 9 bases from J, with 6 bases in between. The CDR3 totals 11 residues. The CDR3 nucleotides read TGTGCCAGCAGTGAAGTCTGGCGCTACACCTTC. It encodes CASSEVWRYTF.

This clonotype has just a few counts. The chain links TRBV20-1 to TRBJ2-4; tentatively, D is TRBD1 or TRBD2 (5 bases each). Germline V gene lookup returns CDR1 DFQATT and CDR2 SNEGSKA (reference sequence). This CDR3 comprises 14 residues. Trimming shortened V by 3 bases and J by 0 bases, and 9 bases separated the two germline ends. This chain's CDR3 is CSASRGLAKNIQYF. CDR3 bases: TGCAGTGCTAGCCGGGGCCTAGCCAAAAACATTCAGTACTTC.